A single sample is the source of the 8 T cell receptor beta chains below, sequenced in a study of patients and donors after allogeneic stem cell transplantation. TCRdb re-called the RT-PCR reads through MiXCR, storing one row per CDR3 protein. The top ten clones hold 40% to 55% of a sample with about 160,000 distinct CDR3 sequences, roughly two fifths of them seen once. The sample comprised blood, either unsorted or a sorted T cell fraction (not recorded which). These receptors all stem from a human donor who was either an allogeneic HSCT recipient or a stem cell or donor lymphocyte infusion donor (not recorded which). It is not recorded whose cells these are; they may come from a transplant donor.

Of note for this clonotype: Sequence at one end of the junction differs from germline and may be a read error. CDR3 loop: CVSSGRGGPQHF. The DNA of the CDR3 is TGTGTCAGCAGTGGGAGGGGCGGGCCCCAGCATTTT. This sequence joins TRBV25-1 and TRBJ1-5, with D perhaps matching TRBD1 (5 bases). The V gene's germline CDR1 is MGHDK and CDR2 SYGVNS. CDR3 length: 12 amino acids.

In its sample, this clonotype was seen a few times. This chain joins TRBV5-1 and TRBJ1-1; D gene ambiguous. Trimming left V 3 bases short and J 1 base short, with 13 bases between. Per germline, CDR1 SGHRS and CDR2 YFSETQ. The CDR3 has 15 residues. This chain's CDR3 is CASSSTQLPNTEAFF. DNA for the CDR3: TGCGCCAGCAGCTCCACACAGCTCCCGAACACTGAAGCTTTCTTT.

CDR3 sequence: CASSLRRSSTDTQYF. The CDR3 DNA follows: TGTGCCAGCAGTTTGAGAAGGTCTAGCACAGATACGCAGTATTTT. The chain carries TRBV12-3 or TRBV12-4 and TRBJ2-3; D gene unclear. V was shortened by 3 bases and J by 0 bases, with 10 bases between the two germline ends. The CDR3 loop spans 15 amino acids.

The V call is TRBV12-3 or TRBV12-4, the J call TRBJ1-1, with D unclear. CDR3 length: 19 residues. Trimming stripped 5 bases from V and 0 bases from J, with 25 bases between. CDR3 region: CASSPGGSLTLVMNTEAFF. The CDR3 nucleotides read TGTGCCAGCAGTCCCGGCGGCAGCCTCACACTCGTAATGAACACTGAAGCTTTCTTT.

The chain joins TRBV6-5 to TRBJ1-5, with a weak D call TRBD1 (6 bases). The CDR3 is 14 residues long. The V end lost 6 bases, the J end lost 3 bases, and 12 bases lay between the germline ends. Germline CDR1 reads MNHEY; CDR2 reads SVGAGI. CDR3 sequence reads: CASSQQGPNQPQHF. CDR3 in DNA: TGTGCCAGCAGCCAACAGGGTCCCAATCAGCCCCAGCATTTT.

The rearrangement links TRBV15 to TRBJ1-5, with 7 bases lining up with TRBD1. J gave up 5 bases and V 6 bases, and 10 bases lay outside the gene matches. CDR3 length: 15 amino acids. The germline V gene has CDR1 LNHNV and CDR2 YYDKDF (reference sequence). The CDR3 coding sequence is TGTGCCACCAGGGTAGGGACAGCCGTCTATCAGCCCCAGCATTTT. Protein sequence: CATRVGTAVYQPQHF.

Only a few counts were recorded for this clonotype. The chain couples TRBV10-3 to TRBJ2-5; D gene uncertain. The length of the CDR3 is 15 residues. Germline V gene sequence: CDR1 ENHRY, CDR2 SYGVKD. Trimming cost V 0 bases and J 0 bases, with 8 bases left between them. This CDR3 is CAISESLGNQETQYF. CDR3 DNA: TGTGCCATCAGTGAGTCCTTGGGAAACCAAGAGACCCAGTACTTC.

The rearrangement joins TRBV28 to TRBJ1-1; D is ambiguous. Trimming pared 3 bases from V and 0 bases from J, leaving 11 bases between. This CDR3 comprises 15 residues. Germline loops: CDR1 MDHEN, CDR2 SYDVKM. CDR3 sequence: CASSFRQILNTEAFF. The CDR3 DNA reads as TGTGCCAGCAGTTTCAGGCAGATACTGAACACTGAAGCTTTCTTT.